The 23 T cell receptor beta chains in this list originate from one sample, sequenced in a study of CD4+ T cells in melanoma (dated by TCRdb to between 2020 and 2023). Receptors were amplified or captured by the immunoSEQ multiplex PCR assay. This immuneACCESS table, as held by TCRdb, lists in-frame sequences with V and J called but not all clones. Of the missing ones, under half trace to an unresolved V gene in checked studies; the others have no known cause. The sample includes about 140,000 clones, with around 90% observed a single time. The leading ten clones occupy roughly 1.4% of the sample. The source of these receptors is a human donor with melanoma.

J is TRBJ2-1 and V is TRBV4-2, with D possibly matching TRBD2 (5 bases). V gave up 3 bases and J gave up 6 bases, with 24 bases separating them. CDR1 LGHNA and CDR2 YNFKEQ come from the germline V gene. This CDR3 spans 18 amino acids. CDR3 nucleotide sequence: TGTGCCAGCAGCCAGGCCCTGATCGGGCTAGCTGGCCCCAATGAGCAGTTCTTC. Protein: CASSQALIGLAGPNEQFF.

The chain links TRBV13 to TRBJ2-1; 9 nucleotides line up with TRBD2. V was pared by 6 bases and J by 7 bases, with 1 base of the junction left unmatched. This CDR3 is built from 12 residues. The germline CDR1 and CDR2 sequences are PRHDT and FYEKMQ (reference sequence). Written as DNA, the CDR3 is TGTGCCAGCAGGACTAGCGGTAATGAGCAGTTCTTC. It translates to CASRTSGNEQFF.

The genes are TRBV9 and TRBJ1-3; the D gene is possibly TRBD1 (6 bases). V was shortened by 3 bases and J by 0 bases, with 19 bases between the two germline ends. Germline V gene lookup returns CDR1 SGDLS and CDR2 YYNGEE. This CDR3 spans 18 amino acids. This chain's CDR3 is CASSGSPSTGYSGNTIYF. In DNA, the CDR3 is TGTGCCAGCAGCGGGAGCCCCTCCACAGGGTACTCTGGAAACACCATATATTTT.

The chain joins TRBV4-1 to TRBJ1-1, with a possible D match to TRBD1 (5 bases). The CDR3 is made up of 15 amino acids. CDR1 is MGHRA and CDR2 is YSYEKL in the germline V gene. V lost 1 base and J 0 bases, leaving 9 bases between the germline ends. CDR3 residues: CASSQGGFMNTEAFF. CDR3 in DNA: TGCGCCAGCAGCCAAGGGGGGTTTATGAACACTGAAGCTTTCTTT.

Comment on this clone: The sample contains more than one DNA sequence encoding this CDR3. The V gene is TRBV2, the J gene TRBJ1-2; TRBD1 aligns across 8 bases. V shed 6 bases, J shed 2 bases, and the junction held 5 bases outside the gene matches. Germline V gene lookup returns CDR1 SNHLY and CDR2 FYNNEI. This CDR3 is built from 14 residues. CDR3 nucleotide sequence: TGTGCCAGCAGGGGCACAGGGGGAAACTATGGCTACACCTTC. Translated, it gives CASRGTGGNYGYTF.

In regard to this clone: The CDR3 carries no conserved terminal phenylalanine or tryptophan, so it likely arises from a read error. It is unclear where the CDR3 begins or ends on the DNA, so no DNA is shown, and the CDR3 is as TCRdb lists it. The chain combines TRBV27 with TRBJ2-3; TRBD1 is the table's D call and was not checked against the DNA. The CDR3 is 8 residues long, ends included. Germline CDR1 reads MNHEY; CDR2 reads SMNVEV (reference sequence). CDR3 loop: CASPQGRG.

V usage is TRBV6-6 and J usage is TRBJ2-3, with D unresolved. Germline assignment: CDR1 MNHNY and CDR2 SVGAGI (reference sequence). Trimming shortened V by 4 bases and J by 4 bases, and 3 bases separated the two germline ends. The CDR3 contains 11 residues. The CDR3 DNA follows: TGTGCCAGCAGTTCGGCAGATACGCAGTATTTT. Residues: CASSSADTQYF.

The table lists this clone with a count of one. The V and J genes are TRBV5-1 and TRBJ1-6, with TRBD1 matching over 11 bases. The CDR3 has 17 amino acids. Looked up from germline, CDR1 is SGHRS and CDR2 is YFSETQ. The V gene end was trimmed by 3 bases and the J gene end by 10 bases; junction bases not matched to a gene: 12. The CDR3 DNA sequence: TGCGCCAGCAGCTCGGATATCGGGACAGGGGGACGGTCACCCCTCCACTTT. Its translation is CASSSDIGTGGRSPLHF.

V and J are TRBV11-2 and TRBJ2-1; 10 bases fit TRBD2. From germline, CDR1 is SGHAT and CDR2 FQNNGV. This CDR3 spans 16 amino acids. The J segment lost 8 bases and the V segment lost 1 base, leaving 8 bases of the junction unmatched. The CDR3 DNA reads TGTGCCAGCAGCTTAGGAGTTTCTAGCGGGGGCCATGAGCAGTTCTTC. The encoded protein is CASSLGVSSGGHEQFF.

The chain recombines TRBV7-2 with TRBJ2-1; D is uncertain. The CDR3 contains 16 residues. CDR1 is SGHTA and CDR2 is FQGNSA in the germline V gene. V lost 5 bases to trimming and J lost 0 bases, with 14 bases between them. This CDR3 reads CASSLRGFSSYNEQFF. The CDR3, as DNA: TGTGCCAGCAGCCTTCGAGGCTTCAGCTCCTACAATGAGCAGTTCTTC. Complete variable domain (other parts from reference TRBV7-2 and TRBJ2-1): GAGVSQSPSNKVTEKGKDVELRCDPISGHTALYWYRQSLGQGLEFLIYFQGNSAPDKSGLPSDRFSAERTGGSVSTLTIQRTQQEDSAVYLCASSLRGFSSYNEQFFGPGTRLTVL.

This clone was found once. The chain is built from TRBV6-7 and TRBJ2-1; 8 nucleotides line up with TRBD2. Being an ORF, TRBV6-7 has a function that is uncertain. V shed 0 bases, J shed 7 bases, and the junction held 11 bases outside the gene matches. The length of the CDR3 is 17 residues. The CDR3 loop is CASSYSKTGGPRNEQFF. For the CDR3, the DNA is TGTGCCAGCAGTTACTCAAAAACGGGGGGGCCGCGGAATGAGCAGTTCTTC.

This chain connects TRBV29-1 to TRBJ2-7, with D hard to call. Germline-derived CDR1 and CDR2 are SQVTM and ANQGSEA. CDR3 length: 14 amino acids. V lost 5 bases, J lost 2 bases, and 16 bases lay in between. CDR3 residues: CSVKGRKSPYEQYF. CDR3 DNA: TGCAGCGTTAAAGGCAGAAAGTCACCCTACGAGCAGTACTTC.

The chain employs TRBV7-3 and TRBJ1-6, with D unresolved. The CDR3 is made up of 13 amino acids. Germline V CDR1 and CDR2: SGHTA, FQGTGA. V lost 1 base to trimming and J lost 6 bases, with 4 bases between them. The CDR3 nucleotides read TGTGCCAGCAGCTTAATTGGTAATTCACCCCTCCACTTT. This translates into CASSLIGNSPLHF.

J is TRBJ1-1 and V is TRBV19; unclear D gene. The germline CDR1 and CDR2 sequences are LNHDA and SQIVND (reference sequence). The CDR3 length is 14 residues. V lost 6 bases, J lost 2 bases, and 13 bases lay in between. This chain's CDR3 is CASRREGVNTEAFF. DNA of the CDR3: TGTGCCAGTAGGCGCGAAGGCGTAAACACTGAAGCTTTCTTT.

The chain links TRBV7-8 to TRBJ2-6; possible D gene TRBD2, 5 bases. The CDR3 runs 16 residues. V lost 5 bases to trimming and J lost 0 bases, with 11 bases between them. In germline, CDR1 is SGHVS, CDR2 FQNEAQ. CDR3 region: CASSPRAGSGANVLTF. CDR3 sequence (DNA): TGTGCCAGCAGCCCTAGGGCGGGCTCTGGGGCCAACGTCCTGACTTTC.

This clone was detected once. CDR3 nucleotides: TGTGCCAGCAGCTTGGTCGCCAGCGGGGGATTAGAGACCCAGTACTTC. Translating it yields CASSLVASGGLETQYF. V is TRBV5-5 and J is TRBJ2-5, with 8 nucleotides matching TRBD2. CDR1 is SGHKS and CDR2 is YYEKEE in the germline V gene (reference sequence). Trimming took 0 bases from V and 4 from J; bases not matched to a gene: 8. The CDR3 has 16 residues.

The CDR3 reads CASSYGQPHQPQHF. CDR3 in DNA: TGTGCCAGCAGCTACGGACAGCCGCATCAGCCCCAGCATTTT. The chain links TRBV7-9 to TRBJ1-5; weak D call: TRBD1 (6 bases). V lost 4 bases to trimming and J lost 5 bases, with 12 bases between them. The germline V gene has CDR1 SEHNR and CDR2 FQNEAQ (reference sequence). This CDR3 is built from 14 residues.

This clone showed up just a few times. The chain couples TRBV7-8 to TRBJ2-7; D may be TRBD1 (5 bases). V lost 1 base to trimming and J lost 3 bases, with 10 bases between them. Germline CDR1 and CDR2: SGHVS and FQNEAQ. The CDR3 is 14 amino acids. The CDR3 spells CASSLVAGYYEQYF. The DNA of the CDR3 is TGTGCCAGCAGCTTAGTTGCAGGGTACTACGAGCAGTACTTC.

The chain uses TRBV29-1 and TRBJ1-2; D is undetermined. The CDR3 length is 15 residues. CDR1 and CDR2 (germline): SQVTM, ANQGSEA. Trimming took 0 bases from V and 4 from J, leaving 15 bases between them. CDR3 bases: TGCAGCGTTGAAGATAGTGGTTTCGTTAGCTATGGCTACACCTTC. Its translation is CSVEDSGFVSYGYTF. Combining the CDR3 with reference TRBV29-1 and TRBJ1-2 gives the whole variable domain SAVISQKPSRDICQRGTSLTIQCQVDSQVTMMFWYRQQPGQSLTLIATANQGSEATYESGFVIDKFPISRPNLTFSTLTVSNMSPEDSSIYLCSVEDSGFVSYGYTFGSGTRLTVV.

The J gene is TRBJ2-7, the V gene TRBV6-6; 7 bases are a match to TRBD2. Germline V gene data show CDR1 as MNHNY and CDR2 as SVGAGI (reference sequence). The junction had 14 bases not matched to a gene; V was cut back by 3 bases and J by 6 bases. This CDR3 has 16 amino acids. The CDR3 spells CASSYNVGLGGGEQYF. CDR3 nucleotide sequence: TGTGCCAGCAGTTATAATGTGGGGTTGGGGGGGGGCGAGCAGTACTTC.

The chain employs TRBV4-1 and TRBJ1-4; 9 positions match TRBD1. CDR1 is MGHRA and CDR2 is YSYEKL in the germline V gene. The CDR3 is made up of 17 amino acids. With V trimmed by 4 bases and J by 4 bases, 10 bases remained unmatched. CDR3 loop: CASSRRTGGVGNEKLFF. CDR3 nucleotide sequence: TGCGCCAGCAGCCGCCGAACAGGGGGCGTAGGTAATGAAAAACTGTTTTTT.

The CDR3 sequence is CASSTSGGTGEQFF. Written as DNA, the CDR3 is TGTGCCAGCAGCACTAGCGGGGGGACTGGGGAGCAGTTCTTC. This chain connects TRBV7-9 to TRBJ2-1, with 12 bases aligning to TRBD2. From germline, CDR1 is SEHNR and CDR2 FQNEAQ (reference sequence). V shed 5 bases and J 10 bases; nucleotides not matched to a gene: 6. The CDR3 sequence is 14 residues long.

The chain carries TRBV19 and TRBJ1-5, with D maybe TRBD1 (5 bases). The CDR3 runs to 14 residues. Trimming removed 8 bases from V and 4 bases from J, with 15 bases in between. Germline V gene data show CDR1 as LNHDA and CDR2 as SQIVND (reference sequence). The CDR3 nucleotides are TGTGCCAGTGATGACAGCCGAAGTAATCAGCCCCAGCATTTT. Translated: CASDDSRSNQPQHF.